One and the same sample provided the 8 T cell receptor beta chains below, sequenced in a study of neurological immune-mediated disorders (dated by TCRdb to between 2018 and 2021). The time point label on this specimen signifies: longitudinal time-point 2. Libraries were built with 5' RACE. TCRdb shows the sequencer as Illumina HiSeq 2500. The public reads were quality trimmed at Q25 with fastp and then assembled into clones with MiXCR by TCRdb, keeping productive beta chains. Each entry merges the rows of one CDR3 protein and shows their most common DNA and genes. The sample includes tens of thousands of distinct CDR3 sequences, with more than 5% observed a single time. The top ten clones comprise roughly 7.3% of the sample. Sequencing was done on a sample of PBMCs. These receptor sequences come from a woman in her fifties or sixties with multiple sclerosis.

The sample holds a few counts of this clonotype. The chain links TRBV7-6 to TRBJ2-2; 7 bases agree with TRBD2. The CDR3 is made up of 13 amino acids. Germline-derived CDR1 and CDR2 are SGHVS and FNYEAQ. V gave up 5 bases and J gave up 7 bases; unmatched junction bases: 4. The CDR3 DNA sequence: TGTGCCAGCAGCACCATAGCGGGCGGGGAGCTGTTTTTT. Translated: CASSTIAGGELFF.

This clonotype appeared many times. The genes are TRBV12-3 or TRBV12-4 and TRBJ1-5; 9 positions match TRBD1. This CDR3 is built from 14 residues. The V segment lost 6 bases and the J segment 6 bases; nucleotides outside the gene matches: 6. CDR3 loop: CASRSTGGSQPQHF. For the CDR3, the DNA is TGTGCCAGCAGATCGACAGGGGGAAGTCAGCCCCAGCATTTT.

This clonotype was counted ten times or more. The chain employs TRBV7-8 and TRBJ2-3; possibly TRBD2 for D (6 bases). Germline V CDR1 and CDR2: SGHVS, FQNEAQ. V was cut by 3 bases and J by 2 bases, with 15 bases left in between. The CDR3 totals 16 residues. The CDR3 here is CASSFKIAANTDTQYF. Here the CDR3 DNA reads TGTGCCAGCAGCTTCAAGATAGCGGCAAACACAGATACGCAGTATTTT.

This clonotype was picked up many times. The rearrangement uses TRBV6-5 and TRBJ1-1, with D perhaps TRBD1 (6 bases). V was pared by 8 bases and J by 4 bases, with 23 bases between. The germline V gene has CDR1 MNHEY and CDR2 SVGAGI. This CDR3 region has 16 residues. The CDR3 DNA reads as TGTGCCAGCCGGGCACAGGGAAAGACGAGAGGCACTGAAGCTTTCTTT. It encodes CASRAQGKTRGTEAFF.

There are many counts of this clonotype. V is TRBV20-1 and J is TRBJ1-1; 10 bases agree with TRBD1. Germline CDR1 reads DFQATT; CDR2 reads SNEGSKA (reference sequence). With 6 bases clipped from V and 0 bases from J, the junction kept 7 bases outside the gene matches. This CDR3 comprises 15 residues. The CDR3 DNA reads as TGCAGTGCACCTGGGACAGGGGCCATGAACACTGAAGCTTTCTTT. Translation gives CSAPGTGAMNTEAFF.

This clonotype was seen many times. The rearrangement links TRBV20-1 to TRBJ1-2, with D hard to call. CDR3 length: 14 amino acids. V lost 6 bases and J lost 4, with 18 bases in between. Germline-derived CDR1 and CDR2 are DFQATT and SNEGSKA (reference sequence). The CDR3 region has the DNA TGCAGTGCCGTATCCGAGGGCCGCGGCTATGGCTACACCTTC. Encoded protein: CSAVSEGRGYGYTF.

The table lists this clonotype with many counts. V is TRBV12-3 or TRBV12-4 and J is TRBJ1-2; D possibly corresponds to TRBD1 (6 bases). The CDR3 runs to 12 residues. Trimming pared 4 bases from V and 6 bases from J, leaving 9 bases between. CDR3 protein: CASSSAGDGYTF. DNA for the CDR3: TGTGCCAGCAGTTCGGCAGGGGATGGCTACACCTTC.

The CDR3 reads CASSVDVTNEKLFF. CDR3 nucleotides: TGTGCCAGCAGCGTAGACGTAACTAATGAAAAACTGTTTTTT. The chain is built from TRBV9 and TRBJ1-4, with D uncertain. This CDR3 region has 14 residues. Trimming removed 0 bases from V and 1 base from J, with 4 bases in between. Germline CDR1 and CDR2: SGDLS and YYNGEE.